A selection of T cell receptor beta chains follows, all from one sample in a study of follicular helper T cells after annual influenza vaccination. The protocol was immunoSEQ multiplex PCR, while the TCRdb copy is restricted to in-frame clones and leaves out a portion. Of 13,000 to 15,000 clones listed, around 75% are singletons. The material sequenced was CXCR5- memory CD4+ T cells sorted from blood, taken on the day of influenza vaccination. The receptors stem from an adult who received the influenza vaccine. CDR3s include the opening cysteine and the closing phenylalanine or tryptophan. The D gene is left open where the match is weak. The listing skips clone size in some rows; elsewhere it reads once, few, many or a size class.

j_gene | abundance | v_gene | d_gene | len | CDR3aa | CDR3nt
TRBJ2-7 | NA | TRBV28 | NA | 12 | CASMGGSYEQYF | TGTGCCAGCATGGGGGGCTCCTACGAGCAGTACTTC
TRBJ1-6 | NA | TRBV27 | TRBD1 | 14 | CASSSQGAGSPLHF | TGTGCCAGCAGTTCACAGGGGGCCGGTTCACCCCTCCACTTT
TRBJ2-6 | NA | TRBV7-2 | NA | 15 | CASSARPSGANVLTF | TGTGCCAGCAGCGCCCGGCCCTCTGGGGCCAACGTCCTGACTTTC
TRBJ1-4 | NA | TRBV19 | NA | 14 | CASRRGVYNEKLFF | TGTGCCAGTAGACGTGGGGTCTATAATGAAAAACTGTTTTTT
TRBJ2-2 | NA | TRBV18 | TRBD1 | 15 | CASSPRGLGAGELFF | TGTGCCAGCTCACCGAGGGGGCTCGGTGCCGGGGAGCTGTTTTTT
TRBJ2-1 | NA | TRBV11-2 | NA | 13 | CASSLSGGNEQFF | TGTGCCAGCAGCTTGAGCGGTGGCAATGAGCAGTTCTTC
TRBJ1-5 | NA | TRBV10-3 | NA | 12 | CATRQSDQPQHF | TGTGCCACAAGACAGTCCGATCAGCCCCAGCATTTT
TRBJ1-6 | once | TRBV28 | NA | 15 | CASSLRPGLYSPLHF | TGTGCCAGCAGTTTACGGCCAGGTCTTTATTCACCCCTCCACTTT
TRBJ2-2 | NA | TRBV5-4 | TRBD2 | 17 | CASSLGLAVRNTGELFF | TGTGCCAGCAGCTTGGGGCTAGCGGTACGGAACACCGGGGAGCTGTTTTTT
TRBJ1-2 | NA | TRBV7-8 | TRBD1 | 15 | CASSSLGQGLYGYTF | TGTGCCAGCAGCTCCCTGGGACAGGGGCTTTATGGCTACACCTTC
TRBJ2-3 | NA | TRBV29-1 | NA | 13 | CSVEGRVTDTQYF | TGCAGCGTTGAAGGGAGGGTCACAGATACGCAGTATTTT
TRBJ2-1 | NA | TRBV28 | TRBD2 | 17 | CASSSQSLAGLYNEQFF | TGTGCCAGCAGTTCACAATCCCTAGCGGGCCTCTACAATGAGCAGTTCTTC
TRBJ1-6 | few | TRBV5-4 | TRBD1 | 15 | CASSFRGQANSPLHF | TGTGCCAGCAGCTTCCGTGGACAGGCAAATTCACCCCTCCACTTT
TRBJ2-3 | NA | TRBV14 | TRBD2 | 17 | CASSQDGIRGGADTQYF | TGTGCCAGCAGCCAAGATGGGATTCGCGGGGGGGCAGATACGCAGTATTTT
TRBJ1-5 | few | TRBV2 | NA | 13 | CASSTHGNQPQHF | TGTGCCAGCAGTACACATGGCAATCAGCCCCAGCATTTT
TRBJ2-6 | NA | TRBV6-4 | NA | 13 | CASKQTGANVLTF | TGTGCCAGCAAACAAACTGGGGCCAACGTCCTGACTTTC
TRBJ2-7 | NA | TRBV5-6 | NA | 11 | CASSSSYEQYF | TGTGCCAGCAGCTCCTCCTACGAGCAGTACTTC
TRBJ2-5 | NA | TRBV30 | TRBD1 | 16 | CAWSATGQRSRETQYF | TGTGCCTGGAGCGCCACGGGACAGCGGAGTCGGGAGACCCAGTACTTC